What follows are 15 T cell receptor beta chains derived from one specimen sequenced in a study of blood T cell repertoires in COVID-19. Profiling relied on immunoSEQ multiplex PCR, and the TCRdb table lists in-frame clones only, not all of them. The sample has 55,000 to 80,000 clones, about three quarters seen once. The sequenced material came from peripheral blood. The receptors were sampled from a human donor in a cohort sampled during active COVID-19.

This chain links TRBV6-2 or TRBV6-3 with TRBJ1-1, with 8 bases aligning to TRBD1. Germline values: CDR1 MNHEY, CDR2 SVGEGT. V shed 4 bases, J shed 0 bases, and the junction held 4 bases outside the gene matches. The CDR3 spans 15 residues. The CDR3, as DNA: TGTGCCAGCAGTTTTCAGGGGGCGATGAACACTGAAGCTTTCTTT. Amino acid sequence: CASSFQGAMNTEAFF.

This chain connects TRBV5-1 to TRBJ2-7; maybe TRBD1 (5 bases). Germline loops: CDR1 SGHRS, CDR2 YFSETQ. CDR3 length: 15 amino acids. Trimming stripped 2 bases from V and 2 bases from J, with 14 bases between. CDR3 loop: CASSFLSTGPYEQYF. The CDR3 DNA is TGCGCCAGCAGCTTCTTGAGTACAGGACCCTACGAGCAGTACTTC.

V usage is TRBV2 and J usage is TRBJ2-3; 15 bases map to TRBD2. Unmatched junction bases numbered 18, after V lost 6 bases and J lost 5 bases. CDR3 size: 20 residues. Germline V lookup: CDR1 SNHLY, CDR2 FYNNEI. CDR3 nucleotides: TGTGCCAGCAGCCCCACACCCCGGACTAGCGGGGGGGCGGGTGGAGATACGCAGTATTTT. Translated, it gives CASSPTPRTSGGAGGDTQYF.

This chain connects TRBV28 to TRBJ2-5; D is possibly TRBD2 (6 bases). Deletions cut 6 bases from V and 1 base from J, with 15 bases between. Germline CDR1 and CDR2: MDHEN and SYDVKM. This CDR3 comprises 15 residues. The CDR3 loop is CASSPRISGQETQYF. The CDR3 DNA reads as TGTGCCAGCAGCCCGCGGATTAGCGGCCAAGAGACCCAGTACTTC.

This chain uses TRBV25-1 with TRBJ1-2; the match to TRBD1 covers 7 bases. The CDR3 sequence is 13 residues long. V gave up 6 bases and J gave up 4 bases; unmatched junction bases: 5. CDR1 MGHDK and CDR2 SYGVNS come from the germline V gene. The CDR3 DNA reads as TGTGCCAGCAGCAAGACAGGGCTCTATGGCTACACCTTC. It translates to CASSKTGLYGYTF.

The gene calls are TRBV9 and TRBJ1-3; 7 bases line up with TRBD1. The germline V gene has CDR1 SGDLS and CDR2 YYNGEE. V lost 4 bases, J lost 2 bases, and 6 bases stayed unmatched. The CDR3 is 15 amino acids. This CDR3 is CASSPRGPTGNTIYF. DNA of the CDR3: TGTGCCAGCAGCCCGAGGGGGCCTACTGGAAACACCATATATTTT.

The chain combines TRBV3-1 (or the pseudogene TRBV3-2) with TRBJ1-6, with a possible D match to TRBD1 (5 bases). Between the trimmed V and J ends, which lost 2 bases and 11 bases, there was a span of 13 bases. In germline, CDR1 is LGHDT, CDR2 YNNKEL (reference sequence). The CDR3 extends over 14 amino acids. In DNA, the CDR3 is TGTGCCAGCAGCCAAACGGCGGGGGTCCCACCCCTCCACTTT. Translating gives CASSQTAGVPPLHF.

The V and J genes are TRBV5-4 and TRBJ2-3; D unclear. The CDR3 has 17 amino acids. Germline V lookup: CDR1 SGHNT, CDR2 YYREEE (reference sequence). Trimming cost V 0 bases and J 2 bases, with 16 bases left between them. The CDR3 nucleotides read TGTGCCAGCAGCTTGGCGCGGATCATCGAAAACACAGATACGCAGTATTTT. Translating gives CASSLARIIENTDTQYF. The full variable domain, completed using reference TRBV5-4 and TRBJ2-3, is ETGVTQSPTHLIKTRGQQVTLRCSSQSGHNTVSWYQQALGQGPQFIFQYYREEENGRGNFPPRFSGLQFPNYSSELNVNALELDDSALYLCASSLARIIENTDTQYFGPGTRLTVL.

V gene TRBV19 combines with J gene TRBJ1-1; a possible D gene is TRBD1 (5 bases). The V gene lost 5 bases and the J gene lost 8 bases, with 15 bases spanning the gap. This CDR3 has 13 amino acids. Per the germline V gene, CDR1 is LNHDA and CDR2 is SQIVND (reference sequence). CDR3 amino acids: CASSFGGGPEAFF. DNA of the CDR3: TGTGCCAGTAGTTTTGGGGGGGGACCCGAAGCTTTCTTT.

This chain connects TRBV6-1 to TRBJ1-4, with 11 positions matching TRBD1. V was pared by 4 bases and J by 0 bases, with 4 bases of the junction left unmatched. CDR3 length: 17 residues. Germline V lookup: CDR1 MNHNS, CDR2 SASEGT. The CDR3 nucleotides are TGTGCCAGCAGTGCAGGGACAGGGGGATCAACTAATGAAAAACTGTTTTTT. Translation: CASSAGTGGSTNEKLFF.

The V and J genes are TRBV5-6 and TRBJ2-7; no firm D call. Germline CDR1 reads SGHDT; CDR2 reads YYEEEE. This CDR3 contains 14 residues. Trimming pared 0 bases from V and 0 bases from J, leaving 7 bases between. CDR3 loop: CASSLGQSSYEQYF. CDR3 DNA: TGTGCCAGCAGCTTGGGCCAGTCCTCCTACGAGCAGTACTTC.

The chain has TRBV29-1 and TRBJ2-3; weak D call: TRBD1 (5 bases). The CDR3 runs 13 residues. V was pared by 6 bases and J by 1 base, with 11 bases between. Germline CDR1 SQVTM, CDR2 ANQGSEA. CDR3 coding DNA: TGCAGCGTCAGGGTGTCCGGCACAGATACGCAGTATTTT. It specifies CSVRVSGTDTQYF.

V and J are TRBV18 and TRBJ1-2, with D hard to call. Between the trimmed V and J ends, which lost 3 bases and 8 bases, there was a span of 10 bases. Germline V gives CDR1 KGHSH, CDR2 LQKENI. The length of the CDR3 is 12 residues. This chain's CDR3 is CASSPVGEGYTF. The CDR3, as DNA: TGTGCCAGCTCACCGGTTGGAGAGGGCTACACCTTC.

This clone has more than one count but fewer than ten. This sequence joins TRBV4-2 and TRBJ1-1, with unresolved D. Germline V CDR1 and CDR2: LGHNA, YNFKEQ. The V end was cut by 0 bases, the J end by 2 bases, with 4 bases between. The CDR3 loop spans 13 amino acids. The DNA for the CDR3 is TGTGCCAGCAGCCAAGAGGCTAACACTGAAGCTTTCTTT. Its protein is CASSQEANTEAFF.

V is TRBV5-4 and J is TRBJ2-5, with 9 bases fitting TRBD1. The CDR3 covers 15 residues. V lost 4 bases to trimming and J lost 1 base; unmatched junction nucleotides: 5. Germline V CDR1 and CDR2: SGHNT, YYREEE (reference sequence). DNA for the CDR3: TGTGCCAGCAGCGAGAAGGGACAGGGCCAAGAGACCCAGTACTTC. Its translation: CASSEKGQGQETQYF.